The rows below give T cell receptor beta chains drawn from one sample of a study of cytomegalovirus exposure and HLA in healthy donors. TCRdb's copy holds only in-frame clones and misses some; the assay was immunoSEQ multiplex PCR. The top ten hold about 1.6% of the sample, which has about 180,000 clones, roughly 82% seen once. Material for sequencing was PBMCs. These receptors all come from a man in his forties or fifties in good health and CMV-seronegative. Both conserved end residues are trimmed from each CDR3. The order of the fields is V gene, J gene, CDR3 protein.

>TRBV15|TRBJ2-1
ATSRRSPDNLYNEQF
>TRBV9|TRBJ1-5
ASSVGGPLQWFPSQPQH
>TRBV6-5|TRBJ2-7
ASSRDRDRNEQY
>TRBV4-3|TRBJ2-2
ASSQDAPKTSGGTGELF
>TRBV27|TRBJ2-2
ASRGQGAGELF
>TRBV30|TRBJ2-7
AWTPGTYEQY
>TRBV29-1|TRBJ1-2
SGMTGRGYT
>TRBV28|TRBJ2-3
ASSPTSGGAASTDTQY
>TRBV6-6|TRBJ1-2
ASSYLTQGNGYT
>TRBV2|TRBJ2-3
ASGRLAGLADTQY
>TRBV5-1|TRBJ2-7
ASSLGGDSYEQY
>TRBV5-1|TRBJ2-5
ASRIGGEETQY
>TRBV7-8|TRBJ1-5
ASSPQNGQPNQPQH
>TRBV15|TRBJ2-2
ATSRGRGDTGELF
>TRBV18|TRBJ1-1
ASSRGTNTEAF
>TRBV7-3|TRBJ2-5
ASSRTSGREETQY
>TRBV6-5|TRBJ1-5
ASRGQGDQPQH
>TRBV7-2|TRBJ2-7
ASSGLAGAVLEQY
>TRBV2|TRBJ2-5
ASSEAETSSRETQY
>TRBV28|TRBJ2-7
ASSLGGSLYEQY
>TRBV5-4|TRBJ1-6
ASSVGLNIDSPLH
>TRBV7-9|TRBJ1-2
ASSSLPPRTGRNYGYT
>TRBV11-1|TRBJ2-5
ASSLVTGVREAQY
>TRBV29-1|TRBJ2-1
SVEGPAGGPSGEQF
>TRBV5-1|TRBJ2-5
ASSPPSGDGETQY
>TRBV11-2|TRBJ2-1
ASSPRTGNNGYNEQF
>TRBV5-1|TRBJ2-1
ASRFSGPRRGNEQF
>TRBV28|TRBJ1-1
ASSLANRGRTEAF
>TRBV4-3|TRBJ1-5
ASSQDHRGSNQPQH
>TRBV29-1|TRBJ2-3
SVDSGVIDTQY
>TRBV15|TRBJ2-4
ATSPFPTSGASNIQY
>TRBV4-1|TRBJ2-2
ASSLAGGGGELF
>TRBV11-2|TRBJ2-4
ASSSDGLAGEKAKNIQY
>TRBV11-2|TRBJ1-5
ASSFTTGGNQPQH
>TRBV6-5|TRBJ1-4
ASRQTGGAGEKLF
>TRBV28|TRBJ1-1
AADRGTEAF
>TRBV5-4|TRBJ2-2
ASSLAPQGYGELF
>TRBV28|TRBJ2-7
ASRYRGASYEQY
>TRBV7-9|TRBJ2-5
ASSLQETQY
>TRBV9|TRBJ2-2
ASSGPWTTNTGELF
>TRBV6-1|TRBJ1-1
ASSNTGHTEAF
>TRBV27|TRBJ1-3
ASSSGNTIY
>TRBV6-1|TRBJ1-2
ASRRQGGDYGYT
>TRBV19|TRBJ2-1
ASSISSGSNEQF
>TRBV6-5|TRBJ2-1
ASSYTGGPRNEQF
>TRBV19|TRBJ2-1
ASSGRERYNEQF
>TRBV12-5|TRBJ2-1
ASGAGLAGGGEQF
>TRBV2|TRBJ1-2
ASSETLGKGVGYT
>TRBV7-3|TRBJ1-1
ASSLRGGTEAF
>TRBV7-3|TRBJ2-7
ASSPDRGGSQY
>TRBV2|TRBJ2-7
ARASRTGPTYEQY
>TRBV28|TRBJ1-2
ASTSLGDRGNYGYT
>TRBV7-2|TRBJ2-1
ASSGQGGNEQF
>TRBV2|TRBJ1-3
ASTGGGNTIY
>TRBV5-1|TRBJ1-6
ASSLGSNSPLH
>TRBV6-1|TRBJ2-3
ASRLQGPTDTQY
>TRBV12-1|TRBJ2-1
ASSFSPSGVSYNEQF
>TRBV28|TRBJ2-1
ASVSRGTWTSGRRNEQF
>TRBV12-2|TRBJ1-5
ASRHDSQPQH
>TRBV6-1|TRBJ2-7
ASRPTGRQY